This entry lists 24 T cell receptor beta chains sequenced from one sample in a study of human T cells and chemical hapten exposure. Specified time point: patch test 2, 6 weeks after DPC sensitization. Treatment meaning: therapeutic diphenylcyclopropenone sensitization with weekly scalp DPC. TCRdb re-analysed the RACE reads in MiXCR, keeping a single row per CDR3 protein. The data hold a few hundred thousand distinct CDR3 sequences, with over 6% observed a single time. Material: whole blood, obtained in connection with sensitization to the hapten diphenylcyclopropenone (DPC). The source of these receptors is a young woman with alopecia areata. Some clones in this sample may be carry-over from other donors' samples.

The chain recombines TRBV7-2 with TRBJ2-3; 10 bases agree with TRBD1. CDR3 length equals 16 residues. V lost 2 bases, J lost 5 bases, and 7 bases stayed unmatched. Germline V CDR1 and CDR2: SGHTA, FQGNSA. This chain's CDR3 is CASSLKTGGSGDTQYF. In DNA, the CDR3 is TGTGCCAGCAGCTTAAAGACAGGGGGCTCAGGAGATACGCAGTATTTT. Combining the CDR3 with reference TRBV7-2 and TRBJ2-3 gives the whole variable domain GAGVSQSPSNKVTEKGKDVELRCDPISGHTALYWYRQSLGQGLEFLIYFQGNSAPDKSGLPSDRFSAERTGGSVSTLTIQRTQQEDSAVYLCASSLKTGGSGDTQYFGPGTRLTVL.

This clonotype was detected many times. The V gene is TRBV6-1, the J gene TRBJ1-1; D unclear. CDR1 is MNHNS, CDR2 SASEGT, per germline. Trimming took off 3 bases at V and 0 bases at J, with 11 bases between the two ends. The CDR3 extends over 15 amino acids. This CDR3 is CASSDGASMNTEAFF. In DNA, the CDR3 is TGTGCCAGCAGTGACGGAGCTTCCATGAACACTGAAGCTTTCTTT.

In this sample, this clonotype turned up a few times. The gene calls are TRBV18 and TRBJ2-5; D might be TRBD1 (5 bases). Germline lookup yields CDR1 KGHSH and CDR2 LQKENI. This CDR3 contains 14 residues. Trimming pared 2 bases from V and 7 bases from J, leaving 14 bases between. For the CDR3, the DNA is TGTGCCAGCTCACCAACAGGTGGCTTAGGGACCCAGTACTTC. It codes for CASSPTGGLGTQYF.

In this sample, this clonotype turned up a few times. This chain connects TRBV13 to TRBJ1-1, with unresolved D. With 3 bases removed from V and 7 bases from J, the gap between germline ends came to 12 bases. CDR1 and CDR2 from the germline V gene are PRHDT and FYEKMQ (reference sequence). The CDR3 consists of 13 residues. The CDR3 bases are TGTGCCAGCAGCTTTAATTCGGACCGTGAAGCTTTCTTT. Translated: CASSFNSDREAFF.

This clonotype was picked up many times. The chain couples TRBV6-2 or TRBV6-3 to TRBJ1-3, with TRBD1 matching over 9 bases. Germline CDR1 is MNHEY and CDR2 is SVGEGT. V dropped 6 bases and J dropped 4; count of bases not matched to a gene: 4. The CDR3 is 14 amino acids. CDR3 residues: CASRGQGAGNTIYF. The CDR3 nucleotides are TGTGCCAGCAGGGGACAGGGAGCAGGAAACACCATATATTTT.

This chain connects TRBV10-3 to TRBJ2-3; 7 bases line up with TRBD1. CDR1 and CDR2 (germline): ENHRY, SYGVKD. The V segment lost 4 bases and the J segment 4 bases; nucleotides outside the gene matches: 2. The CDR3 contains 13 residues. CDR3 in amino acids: CAISGQGSDTQYF. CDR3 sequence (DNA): TGTGCCATCAGTGGACAGGGCTCAGATACGCAGTATTTT.

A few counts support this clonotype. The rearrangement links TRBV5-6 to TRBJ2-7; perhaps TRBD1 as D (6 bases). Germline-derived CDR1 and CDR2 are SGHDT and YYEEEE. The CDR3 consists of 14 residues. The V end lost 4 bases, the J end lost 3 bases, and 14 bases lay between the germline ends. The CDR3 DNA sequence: TGTGCCAGCAGCCCTAGACAGGCCCACTACGAGCAGTACTTC. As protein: CASSPRQAHYEQYF.

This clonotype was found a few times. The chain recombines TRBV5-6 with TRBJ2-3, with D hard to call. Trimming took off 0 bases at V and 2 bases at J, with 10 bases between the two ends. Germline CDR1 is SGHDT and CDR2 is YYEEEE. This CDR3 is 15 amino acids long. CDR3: CASSLGIAITDTQYF. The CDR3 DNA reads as TGTGCCAGCAGCTTGGGTATTGCAATCACAGATACGCAGTATTTT.

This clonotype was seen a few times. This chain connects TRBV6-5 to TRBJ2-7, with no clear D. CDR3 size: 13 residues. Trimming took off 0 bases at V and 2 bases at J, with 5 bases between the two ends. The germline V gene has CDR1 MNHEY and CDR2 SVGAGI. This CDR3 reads CASSYSSPYEQYF. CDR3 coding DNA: TGTGCCAGCAGTTACTCGAGCCCCTACGAGCAGTACTTC.

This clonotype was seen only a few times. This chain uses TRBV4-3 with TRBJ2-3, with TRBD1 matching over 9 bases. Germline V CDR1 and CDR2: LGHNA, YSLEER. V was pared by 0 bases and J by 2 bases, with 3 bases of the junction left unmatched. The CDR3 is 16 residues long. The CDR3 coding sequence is TGCGCCAGCAGCCAAGAACAGGGGGCCTACACAGATACGCAGTATTTT. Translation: CASSQEQGAYTDTQYF.

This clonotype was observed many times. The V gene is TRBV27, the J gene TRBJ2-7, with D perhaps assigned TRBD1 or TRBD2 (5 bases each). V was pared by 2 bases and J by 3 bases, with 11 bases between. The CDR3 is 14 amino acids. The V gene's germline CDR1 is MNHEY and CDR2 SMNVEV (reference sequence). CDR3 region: CASSLKGGHYEQYF. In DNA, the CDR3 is TGTGCCAGCAGTTTAAAAGGAGGACACTACGAGCAGTACTTC.

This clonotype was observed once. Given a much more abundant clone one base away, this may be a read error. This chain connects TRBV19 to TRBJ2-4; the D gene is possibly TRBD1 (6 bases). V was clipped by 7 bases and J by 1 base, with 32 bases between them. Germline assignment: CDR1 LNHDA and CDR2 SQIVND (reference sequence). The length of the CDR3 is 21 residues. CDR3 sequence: CASTTHPGETWGGTAKNIQYF. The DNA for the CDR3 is TGTGCCAGTACTACCCATCCAGGGGAAACTTGGGGTGGAACGGCCAAAAACATTCAGTACTTC.

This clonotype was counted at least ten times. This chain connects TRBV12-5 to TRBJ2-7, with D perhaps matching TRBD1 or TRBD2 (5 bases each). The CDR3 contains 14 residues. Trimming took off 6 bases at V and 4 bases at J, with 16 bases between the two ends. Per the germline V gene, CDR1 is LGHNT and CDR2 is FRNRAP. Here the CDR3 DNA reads TGTGCTAGTGGCCATGGGACGGCTTCGTACGAGCAGTACTTC. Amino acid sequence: CASGHGTASYEQYF.

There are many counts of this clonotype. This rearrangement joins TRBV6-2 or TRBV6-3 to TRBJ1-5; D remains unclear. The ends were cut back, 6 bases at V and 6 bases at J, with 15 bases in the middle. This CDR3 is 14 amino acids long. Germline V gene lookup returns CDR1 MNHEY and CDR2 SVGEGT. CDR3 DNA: TGTGCCAGCAGCTGGGCATCCCTAGGTCAGCCCCAGCATTTT. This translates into CASSWASLGQPQHF.

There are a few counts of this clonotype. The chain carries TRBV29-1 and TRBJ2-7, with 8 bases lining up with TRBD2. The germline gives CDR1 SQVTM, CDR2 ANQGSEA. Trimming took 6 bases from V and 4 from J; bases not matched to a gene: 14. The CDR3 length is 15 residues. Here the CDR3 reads CSVTGSGGGTYEQYF. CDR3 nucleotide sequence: TGCAGCGTGACGGGTTCAGGCGGGGGGACTTACGAGCAGTACTTC.

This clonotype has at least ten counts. In DNA, the CDR3 is TGTGCCAGCAGCCCCAGAGACGGTGGGCGGAATTCACCCCTCCACTTT. Protein product: CASSPRDGGRNSPLHF. The rearrangement links TRBV6-5 to TRBJ1-6; D remains unclear. Germline V gene sequence: CDR1 MNHEY, CDR2 SVGAGI. V lost 6 bases and J lost 7, with 19 bases in between. CDR3 size: 16 residues.

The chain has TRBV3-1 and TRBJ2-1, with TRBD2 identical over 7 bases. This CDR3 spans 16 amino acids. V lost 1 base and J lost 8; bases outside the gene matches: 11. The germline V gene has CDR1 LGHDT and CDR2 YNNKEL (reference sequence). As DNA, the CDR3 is TGTGCCAGCAGCCAAGCTATAGCGGGCACGGGGGATGAGCAGTTCTTC. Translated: CASSQAIAGTGDEQFF.

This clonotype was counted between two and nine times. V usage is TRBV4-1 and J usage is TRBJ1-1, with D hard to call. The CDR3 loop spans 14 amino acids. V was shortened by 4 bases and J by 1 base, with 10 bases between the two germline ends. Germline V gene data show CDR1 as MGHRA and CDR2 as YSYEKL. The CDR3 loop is CASSLRTANTEAFF. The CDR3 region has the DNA TGCGCCAGCAGCCTTCGCACAGCGAACACTGAAGCTTTCTTT.

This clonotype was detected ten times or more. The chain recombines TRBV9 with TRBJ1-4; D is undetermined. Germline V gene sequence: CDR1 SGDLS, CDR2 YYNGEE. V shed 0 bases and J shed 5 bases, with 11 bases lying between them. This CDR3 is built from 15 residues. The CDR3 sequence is CASSVGMVSNEKLFF. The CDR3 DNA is TGTGCCAGCAGCGTAGGAATGGTGAGCAATGAAAAACTGTTTTTT.

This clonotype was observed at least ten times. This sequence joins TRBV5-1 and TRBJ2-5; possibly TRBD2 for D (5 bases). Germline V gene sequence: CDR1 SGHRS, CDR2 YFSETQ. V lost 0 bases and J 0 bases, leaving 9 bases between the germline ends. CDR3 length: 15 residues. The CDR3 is CASSLAPGYQETQYF. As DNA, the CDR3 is TGCGCCAGCAGCTTGGCCCCGGGGTACCAAGAGACCCAGTACTTC.

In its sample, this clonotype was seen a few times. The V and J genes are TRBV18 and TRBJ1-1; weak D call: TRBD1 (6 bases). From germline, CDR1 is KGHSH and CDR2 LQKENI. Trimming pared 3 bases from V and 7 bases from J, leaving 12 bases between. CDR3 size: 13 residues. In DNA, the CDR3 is TGTGCCAGCTCACCTTCAGGGGAGCGTGAAGCTTTCTTT. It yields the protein CASSPSGEREAFF.

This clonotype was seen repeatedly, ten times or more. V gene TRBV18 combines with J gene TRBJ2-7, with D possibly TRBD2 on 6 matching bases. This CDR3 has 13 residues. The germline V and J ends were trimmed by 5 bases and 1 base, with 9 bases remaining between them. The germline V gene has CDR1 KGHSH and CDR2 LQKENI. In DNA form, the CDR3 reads TGTGCCAGCTCAGAGGGACTTTCCTACGAGCAGTACTTC. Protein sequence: CASSEGLSYEQYF.

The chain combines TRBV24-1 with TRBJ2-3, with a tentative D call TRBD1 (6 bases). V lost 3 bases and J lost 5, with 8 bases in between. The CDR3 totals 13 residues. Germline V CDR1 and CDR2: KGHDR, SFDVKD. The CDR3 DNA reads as TGTGCCACCAGTGATGCAGGGGAAGATACGCAGTATTTT. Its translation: CATSDAGEDTQYF.

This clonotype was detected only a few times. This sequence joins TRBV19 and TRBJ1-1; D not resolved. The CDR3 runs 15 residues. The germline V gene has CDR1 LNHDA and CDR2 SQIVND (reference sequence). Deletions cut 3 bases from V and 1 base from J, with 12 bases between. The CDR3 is CASSIRVGSNTEAFF. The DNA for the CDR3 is TGTGCCAGTAGTATCCGAGTGGGGTCGAACACTGAAGCTTTCTTT.